This T cell receptor (beta chain) derives from a study of blood T cells in healthy people across ages (dated by TCRdb to the mid-2010s). As for the study more broadly: In model experiments, roughly one uniquely barcoded TCR beta cDNA molecule per two T cells was captured by template switching. To track age-related changes in TCR beta repertoire diversity, the study relied on deep sequencing normalized with unique cDNA molecular identifiers. Donors were grouped into four age groups: young (average roughly 17 years), middle-aged (around 39), aged (around 60) and long-lived (82). To avoid experimental bias, donors of different ages were randomly spread across the sequencing lanes. The study analyzed two additional independent replicas of 1 million unique cDNA reads from the same blood draw for two donors, one aged 18 to 30 and one aged 80 or older. Broader findings and caveats from the paper: A strong correlation was found between observed TCR beta diversity and the percentage of naive T cells measured by flow cytometry. Because donor CMV infection status was unknown, age-related changes in expanded clonotypes were potentially confounded. Compared with the aged group, more naive CD4+ T cells, fewer expanded clones and increased TCR diversity were shown by the long-lived group, suggesting age selection. Estimates of total diversity from one million sequenced T cells were regarded as lower bounds and underestimates. Because profiling used bulk unsorted PBMCs, naive and antigen-experienced compartments could not be compared conclusively. Observed TCR beta diversity per million T cells fell roughly linearly with age, and a significant reduction was already apparent by age roughly 40.

The CDR3, from cysteine to phenylalanine, totals 15 residues. Just the 45-base CDR3 DNA is kept, in frame starting at base 1. V has 7 bases trimmed and J has 4 bases trimmed; junction bases matching no gene number 10. CDR1 and CDR2 are read off the germline V gene (reference sequence) as MNHNY and SVGAGI. The approximately 40 donors, aged 6 to 90 years, were systemically healthy Caucasian individuals from Russia. Around 10 milliliters of peripheral blood were collected from each donor into EDTA-treated Vacutainer tubes. Ficoll-Paque density-gradient centrifugation was used to isolate PBMCs, with at least 7 million per sample. Total RNA, at least 6 micrograms per sample, was extracted from PBMCs with Trizol reagent. Naive CD45RAhigh/CD27high T cell percentages were measured by flow cytometry on a PBMC aliquot from every donor. A word on this clonotype: Its recognized antigen is unknown. Base qualities are not recorded, but no much larger clone differs from it by a single base.

Library prep was done by 5' RACE. Sequencing used an Illumina HiSeq 2500. A second about 7 to 11 cycle PCR used a sample-barcoded 5' primer and a J-beta primer mix. Each TCR beta cDNA molecule received a unique molecular identifier from a template-switch 5' adaptor carrying 12 random nucleotides. At least 3 million CDR3-containing paired-end reads were obtained from each sample. All of the RNA was converted into first-strand cDNA using the Mint cDNA synthesis kit, with a TRBC-specific oligonucleotide serving as the primer. Following uracil-DNA glycosylase treatment, a first 18-cycle PCR with universal primers M1SS and BC2_uni_R was performed on all cDNA. Processing in the source paper ran as follows. Each sample was normalized by randomly selecting 1 million high-quality reads, each carrying a distinct molecular identifier. Instead of being binned into consensus sequences, reads that shared molecular identifiers were thrown out. CDR3 identification, clonotype clustering and error correction used MiTCR with a Q25 quality threshold and the strictest error-elimination algorithm. A nonparametric unseen species model with Euler transformation was used to estimate a lower bound on total TCR beta diversity. Using fastp at Q25 and MiXCR, TCRdb reprocessed the public reads and kept productive beta chains. Rows are combined by CDR3 protein, so each entry shows the most common genes and DNA. TCRdb, rather than the study authors, made the V and J calls. This sample comprises about 1.7 million distinct CDR3 sequences, roughly 27% of them detected only once. Of the sample, about 7.7% falls within the top ten clones.

The V gene is TRBV6-6 and the J gene is TRBJ1-5; TRBD1 agrees with 7 junctional bases. The sequence came from a woman in her 30s in good health. Sequenced sample: blood. The DNA is TGTGCCAGCAACTACGACAGGGACGGAAATCAGCCCCAGCATTTT. This yields the protein CASNYDRDGNQPQHF.